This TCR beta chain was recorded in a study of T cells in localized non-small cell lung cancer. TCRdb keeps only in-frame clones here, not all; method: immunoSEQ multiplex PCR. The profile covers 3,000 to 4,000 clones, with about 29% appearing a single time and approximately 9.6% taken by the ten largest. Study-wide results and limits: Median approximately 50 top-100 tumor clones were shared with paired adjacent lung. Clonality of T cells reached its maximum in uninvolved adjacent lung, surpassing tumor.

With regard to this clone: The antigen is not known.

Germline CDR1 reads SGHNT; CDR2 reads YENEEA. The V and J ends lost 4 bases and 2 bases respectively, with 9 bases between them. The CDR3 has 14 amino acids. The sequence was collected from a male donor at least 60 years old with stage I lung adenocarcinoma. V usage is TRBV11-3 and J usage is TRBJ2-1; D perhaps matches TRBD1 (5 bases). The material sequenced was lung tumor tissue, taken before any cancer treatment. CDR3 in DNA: TGTGCCAGCAGCTCTCTAGGGGCCTACAATGAGCAGTTCTTC. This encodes CASSSLGAYNEQFF. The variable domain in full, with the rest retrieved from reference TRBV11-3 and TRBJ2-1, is EAGVVQSPRYKIIEKKQPVAFWCNPISGHNTLYWYLQNLGQGPELLIRYENEEAVDDSQLPKDRFSAERLKGVDSTLKIQPAELGDSAVYLCASSSLGAYNEQFFGPGTRLTVL.